This TCR beta chain was recovered during a study of cytomegalovirus exposure and HLA in healthy donors. V was pared by 4 bases and J by 0 bases, with 6 bases of the junction left unmatched. CDR3 length: 16 residues. Germline V lookup: CDR1 MNHNY, CDR2 SVGAGI (reference sequence). Both 60 Vbeta primers and 13 Jbeta primers went into the PCR. The assay was immunoSEQ multiplex PCR, and TCRdb's table has in-frame clones only and misses some. The sample consists of around 110,000 clones, approximately 81% of them appearing once. The source is a man aged 30-40 years in good health and CMV-seropositive. The rearrangement links TRBV6-6 to TRBJ2-3; TRBD2 matches at 8 bases. The sample comprised PBMCs. DNA for the CDR3: TGTGCCAGCAGTTGGTTCGGGGGGGCTAGCACAGATACGCAGTATTTT. Encoded protein: CASSWFGGASTDTQYF.